A selection of T cell receptor beta chains follows, all from one sample in a study of memory CD4+ T cells and cytomegalovirus serostatus. Measured with immunoSEQ multiplex PCR; TCRdb has only the in-frame clones, and not every one. The sample lists about 54,000 clones; around 77% were seen once. Source material: memory CD4+ T cells from blood. These receptors all come from an adult in good health and CMV-seronegative. CDR3s include the opening cysteine and the closing phenylalanine or tryptophan. D genes are given only for firm matches. The listing skips clone size in some rows; elsewhere it reads once, few, many or a size class.

V,size,D,J,DNA,CDR3
TRBV18,-,-,TRBJ1-1,TGTGCCAGCTCCCAAGGACAGCACACTGAAGCTTTCTTT,CASSQGQHTEAFF
TRBV29-1,-,-,TRBJ2-1,TGCAGCGTTGAGGAGCACCACTCCTACAATGAGCAGTTCTTC,CSVEEHHSYNEQFF
TRBV2,few,-,TRBJ1-1,TGTGCCAGCAGCAGGACAGTTATGAACACTGAAGCTTTCTTT,CASSRTVMNTEAFF
TRBV7-6,-,TRBD1,TRBJ2-3,TGTGCCAGCAGCTTAGTCGGTGGACAGGGGAGTACAAATACGCAGTATTTT,CASSLVGGQGSTNTQYF
TRBV28,-,-,TRBJ2-5,TGTGCCAGCAGTCAATTACTGGGGGGAGAGACCCAGTACTTC,CASSQLLGGETQYF
TRBV2,few,TRBD1,TRBJ2-3,TGTGCCAGCAGCGCAAATCCGGGACAGGGGGCCGGAGATACGCAGTATTTT,CASSANPGQGAGDTQYF
TRBV30,-,-,TRBJ1-6,TGTGCCTGTCATCGGGATTCGGTATACACGACACCCCTCCACTTT,CACHRDSVYTTPLHF
TRBV7-2,-,-,TRBJ1-2,TGTGCCAGCGGGACTGGGGGCGTCTATGGCTACACCTTC,CASGTGGVYGYTF
TRBV30,-,-,TRBJ1-1,TGTGCCTGGACCCACCCGGGATTGGCTGAAGCTTTCTTT,CAWTHPGLAEAFF
TRBV27,-,-,TRBJ1-5,TGTGCCAGCAGTTTTTCAGGGGCGAATCAGCCCCAGCATTTT,CASSFSGANQPQHF
TRBV28,-,-,TRBJ2-5,TGTGCCAGCAGTTTAGGCAGTCGTGAGACCCAGTACTTC,CASSLGSRETQYF
TRBV5-5,-,-,TRBJ1-3,TGTGCCAGCAGCTCCCCGAGAACTTCAGGAAACACCATATATTTT,CASSSPRTSGNTIYF
TRBV19,many,-,TRBJ2-6,TGTGCCAGTAGTAAGTGGGGGGCCAACGTCCTGACTTTC,CASSKWGANVLTF
TRBV2,-,TRBD1,TRBJ1-1,TGTGCCAGCAGTCGAACGACCGACAGGGGGTGGACTGAAGCTTTCTTT,CASSRTTDRGWTEAFF
TRBV5-1,-,TRBD1,TRBJ2-7,TGCGCCAGCAGCAAGACAGGGGAAGGCTCCTACGAGCAGTACTTC,CASSKTGEGSYEQYF
TRBV4-3,-,-,TRBJ1-2,TGCGCCAGCAGCCAAGAGGTAGGGGTGAACTATGGCTACACCTTC,CASSQEVGVNYGYTF
TRBV25-1,-,-,TRBJ1-1,TGTGCCAGCAGAATAGGGAACACTGAAGCTTTCTTT,CASRIGNTEAFF
TRBV5-1,-,-,TRBJ2-1,TGCGCCAGCAGCATAGGACAGCTCTACAATGAGCAGTTCTTC,CASSIGQLYNEQFF
TRBV19,few,-,TRBJ2-7,TGTGCCAGTAAGGTAGCGGTGAGCTCCTACGAGCAGTACTTC,CASKVAVSSYEQYF
TRBV6-6,once,TRBD1,TRBJ1-1,TGTGCCAGCAGTTATAAGAGCAGGGGGACTGAAGCTTTCTTT,CASSYKSRGTEAFF
TRBV6-5,medium-sized,TRBD1,TRBJ2-7,TGTGCCAGCAGTGACAGGGACGAGCAGTACTTC,CASSDRDEQYF
TRBV4-1,few,-,TRBJ1-1,TGCGCCAGCAGCCAAGGGACAGCGGCTGGGACTGAAGCTTTCTTT,CASSQGTAAGTEAFF
TRBV28,-,TRBD2,TRBJ2-3,TGTGCCAGCAGTTCTCAGACTAGCGGGCGCACAGATACGCAGTATTTT,CASSSQTSGRTDTQYF
TRBV5-1,-,TRBD1,TRBJ2-7,TGCGCCAGCAGCCGGGGCAGGGGGACCTACGAGCAGTACTTC,CASSRGRGTYEQYF
TRBV9,-,-,TRBJ1-1,TGTGCCAGCAGCGTAGTCTATAACACTGAAGCTTTCTTT,CASSVVYNTEAFF
TRBV7-2,-,TRBD1,TRBJ2-5,TGTGCCAGCAGCCGGATTGGGACAGGTCAAACGAGGCAAGAGACCCAGTACTTC,CASSRIGTGQTRQETQYF
TRBV6-5,-,-,TRBJ1-2,TGTGCCAGCAGTTACTACCACCCGACATTTAACTATGGCTACACCTTC,CASSYYHPTFNYGYTF
TRBV7-2,-,TRBD1,TRBJ1-5,TGTGCCAGCAGCGGAGGGGACAGGGGGAATCAGCCCCAGCATTTT,CASSGGDRGNQPQHF
TRBV7-2,-,-,TRBJ1-1,TGTGCCAGCAGCTTAGGTGCAAACACTGAAGCTTTCTTT,CASSLGANTEAFF
TRBV7-3,-,TRBD1,TRBJ2-7,TGTGCCAGCAGCTCAGTGGGACAGGGGTTCTCCGAGCAGTACTTC,CASSSVGQGFSEQYF
TRBV5-1,-,-,TRBJ1-2,TGCGCCAGCAGCCCGGACAGTAGCTATGGCTACACCTTC,CASSPDSSYGYTF
TRBV25-1,-,TRBD2,TRBJ2-3,TGTGCCAGCAGGTTAGCGGGAGGGCCAATAGATACGCAGTATTTT,CASRLAGGPIDTQYF
TRBV7-8,-,-,TRBJ1-2,TGTGCCAGCAGCTTAGTTACAGGAGGTAACTATGGCTACACCTTC,CASSLVTGGNYGYTF
TRBV18,-,-,TRBJ2-5,TGTGCCAGCTCACCCGGACACAGCGGCCAAGAGACCCAGTACTTC,CASSPGHSGQETQYF
TRBV5-4,-,TRBD1,TRBJ1-6,TGTGCCAGCAGCTTTAGTGACAGGGAGAGCTCACCCCTCCACTTT,CASSFSDRESSPLHF